The clone carrying this T cell receptor beta chain turned up a few times. As yet, its antigen is unknown. The sample belongs to a study of T cell responses to AZD1222 COVID-19 vaccine. Study-wide results and limits: It should be noted that donors were predominantly white British and more often female, and clonal diversity was possibly underestimated. An increase in Spike-specific TCR breadth and depth was observed after two AZD1222 doses. The number of AZD1222 recipients seropositive at baseline was only five to seven.

The data were produced by immunoSEQ multiplex PCR, yet TCRdb's version contains in-frame clones alone and is incomplete. The sample carries some 79,000 clones, 80% recorded once. The CDR3 covers 18 residues. The junction had 13 bases not matched to a gene; V was cut back by 5 bases and J by 0 bases. CDR1 and CDR2 (germline): MNHEY, SVGEGT. The sample consisted of peripheral blood, taken 28 days after the second AZD1222 dose. The receptor comes from an adult who received the AZD1222 COVID-19 vaccine. The chain combines TRBV6-2 or TRBV6-3 with TRBJ2-3; TRBD2 agrees at 8 bases. The CDR3 loop is CASSGFRTSRTSTDTQYF. CDR3 nucleotides: TGTGCCAGCAGTGGATTTCGGACTAGCAGGACTAGCACAGATACGCAGTATTTT.